This T cell receptor beta chain stems from a study of T cell responses to AZD1222 COVID-19 vaccine. About the research overall: Second doses at about 4 or about 12 weeks were pooled. General study points: AZD1222 recipients seropositive at baseline numbered only six. The span of vaccine-associated CD4 TCRs extended across spike, with dominance at 160-218 and 743-854.

Assay: immunoSEQ multiplex PCR; the TCRdb copy retains only in-frame clones and omits some. This table has roughly 190,000 clones, approximately 91% appearing once. Regarding this clone: What it recognizes is unknown.

This clonotype was sampled from an adult in good health. Source: peripheral blood, taken on day 0 of AZD1222 vaccination.

The CDR3 protein is CASSLVSGYSIEQFF. As DNA, the CDR3 is TGTGCCAGCAGCTTAGTTAGCGGGTATTCTATAGAGCAGTTCTTC. The chain carries TRBV13 and TRBJ2-1, with 7 bases matching TRBD2. The CDR3 consists of 15 residues. Trimming cost V 1 base and J 10 bases; bases outside gene matches: 10. CDR1 and CDR2 from the germline V gene are PRHDT and FYEKMQ (reference sequence). Using reference TRBV13 and TRBJ2-1 for the parts outside the CDR3, the full variable domain is AAGVIQSPRHLIKEKRETATLKCYPIPRHDTVYWYQQGPGQDPQFLISFYEKMQSDKGSIPDRFSAQQFSDYHSELNMSSLELGDSALYFCASSLVSGYSIEQFFGPGTRLTVL.